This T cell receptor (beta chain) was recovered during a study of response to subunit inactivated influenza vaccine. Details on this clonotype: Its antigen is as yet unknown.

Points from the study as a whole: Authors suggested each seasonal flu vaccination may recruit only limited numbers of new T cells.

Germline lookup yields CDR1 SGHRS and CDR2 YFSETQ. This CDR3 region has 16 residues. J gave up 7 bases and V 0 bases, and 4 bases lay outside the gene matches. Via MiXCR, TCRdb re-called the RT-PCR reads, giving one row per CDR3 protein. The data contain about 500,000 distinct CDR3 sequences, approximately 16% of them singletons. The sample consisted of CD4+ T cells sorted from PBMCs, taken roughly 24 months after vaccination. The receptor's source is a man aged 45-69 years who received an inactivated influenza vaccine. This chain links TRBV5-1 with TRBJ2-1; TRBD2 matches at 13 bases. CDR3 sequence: CASSLARTSGGNEQFF. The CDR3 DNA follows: TGCGCCAGCAGCTTGGCGCGGACTAGCGGGGGTAATGAGCAGTTCTTC.